This paragraph reports one TCR beta chain. The data were obtained in a study of T cells after posttransplantation cyclophosphamide. Clones were sequenced by immunoSEQ multiplex PCR, and TCRdb holds only the in-frame ones, with some missing. The sample consists of 25,000 or so clones, about 82% of them appearing once. CDR1 and CDR2 (germline): MNHEY, SMNVEV (reference sequence). The CDR3 totals 13 residues. Trimming shortened V by 4 bases and J by 9 bases, and 13 bases separated the two germline ends. This chain connects TRBV27 to TRBJ2-1, with D possibly matching TRBD1 (5 bases). This clonotype was obtained from a woman aged 60-70 years with a blood cancer, CMV-positive, and with a related stem cell donor. The specimen sequenced was PBMCs. Here the CDR3 DNA reads TGTGCCAGCAGTTCCAGGGTAGACGGTGAGCAGTTCTTC. As protein: CASSSRVDGEQFF.